Listed below are T cell receptor beta chains from one sample, sequenced in a study of blood T cell repertoires in COVID-19. Repertoires were generated with immunoSEQ multiplex PCR, while TCRdb's copy carries only in-frame clones and drops some. This repertoire shows 190,000 or so clones, about 88% found once; its top ten account for about 4.6%. Material for sequencing was PBMCs or T cells enriched from blood (not recorded which). Receptors originate from a woman aged 25 to 39 who had been exposed to COVID-19. The CDR3 runs from the conserved cysteine through the conserved F or W. D genes are given only for firm matches. Expanded clones get a size class; other rows say once, few or many, or leave the size out.

D: TRBD1
J: TRBJ1-5
V: TRBV4-1
size: -
CDR3: CASSQGLRGQGAYGPQHF
DNA: TGCGCCAGCAGCCAAGGCTTGAGGGGACAGGGAGCTTATGGGCCCCAGCATTTT

D: TRBD1
J: TRBJ2-1
V: TRBV3-1/TRBV3-2
size: -
CDR3: CASSSQGATGARQFF
DNA: TGTGCCAGCAGCTCTCAGGGGGCTACAGGTGCTCGTCAGTTCTTC

D: -
J: TRBJ1-2
V: TRBV3-1/TRBV3-2
size: few
CDR3: CASSQEGALGYTF
DNA: TGTGCCAGCAGCCAAGAAGGGGCGCTTGGCTACACCTTC

D: -
J: TRBJ1-2
V: TRBV28
size: -
CDR3: CASSFTVSNYGYTF
DNA: TGTGCCAGCAGTTTCACAGTTTCTAACTATGGCTACACCTTC

D: TRBD1
J: TRBJ1-4
V: TRBV19
size: -
CDR3: CASKTGTEGEKLFF
DNA: TGTGCCAGCAAGACCGGGACAGAGGGGGAAAAACTGTTTTTT

D: -
J: TRBJ1-1
V: TRBV29-1
size: -
CDR3: CSVEEGGSTEAFF
DNA: TGCAGCGTTGAAGAGGGGGGATCCACTGAAGCTTTCTTT

D: -
J: TRBJ2-1
V: TRBV7-8
size: -
CDR3: CASSAWANRGEQFF
DNA: TGTGCCAGCAGCGCCTGGGCAAACCGGGGGGAGCAGTTCTTC

D: -
J: TRBJ1-1
V: TRBV7-9
size: -
CDR3: CASSSDTWNTEAFF
DNA: TGTGCCAGCAGCTCGGACACCTGGAACACTGAAGCTTTCTTT

D: -
J: TRBJ1-1
V: TRBV9
size: -
CDR3: CASSIGQNTEAFF
DNA: TGTGCCAGCAGTATCGGACAGAACACTGAAGCTTTCTTT

D: -
J: TRBJ2-7
V: TRBV25-1
size: -
CDR3: CASSDPGLKYEQYF
DNA: TGTGCCAGCAGTGACCCGGGACTCAAATACGAGCAGTACTTC

D: -
J: TRBJ2-1
V: TRBV7-2
size: -
CDR3: CASKPATGVLLYNEQFF
DNA: TGTGCCAGCAAACCCGCGACGGGGGTTCTTCTCTACAATGAGCAGTTCTTC

D: -
J: TRBJ1-2
V: TRBV12-5
size: -
CDR3: CASGFDIRVGRDYGYTF
DNA: TGTGCTAGTGGTTTTGACATCCGTGTCGGGAGAGACTATGGCTACACCTTC

D: -
J: TRBJ1-3
V: TRBV18
size: -
CDR3: CASSPPAGNTIYF
DNA: TGTGCCAGCTCTCCCCCCGCTGGAAACACCATATATTTT

D: TRBD1
J: TRBJ1-4
V: TRBV24-1
size: -
CDR3: CATSDSAGTEKEKLFF
DNA: TGTGCCACCAGTGATTCAGCTGGGACAGAGAAAGAAAAACTGTTTTTT

D: -
J: TRBJ1-6
V: TRBV30
size: -
CDR3: CAWSGQSYNSPLHF
DNA: TGTGCCTGGAGCGGACAGTCCTATAATTCACCCCTCCACTTT

D: -
J: TRBJ2-7
V: TRBV25-1
size: once
CDR3: CASSASGHSYEQYF
DNA: TGTGCCAGCAGTGCCTCGGGACATAGCTACGAGCAGTACTTC

D: TRBD2
J: TRBJ2-7
V: TRBV9
size: once
CDR3: CASSGGFAGGAEQYF
DNA: TGTGCCAGCAGCGGTGGTTTCGCGGGGGGTGCCGAGCAGTACTTC

D: -
J: TRBJ1-5
V: TRBV2
size: few
CDR3: CASSRNSPNQPQHF
DNA: TGTGCCAGCAGTAGGAACAGCCCCAATCAGCCCCAGCATTTT

D: -
J: TRBJ2-7
V: TRBV28
size: -
CDR3: CASQGGSYEQYF
DNA: TGTGCCTCACAGGGGGGGTCCTACGAGCAGTACTTC

D: -
J: TRBJ1-1
V: TRBV29-1
size: -
CDR3: CSVEARGGTEAFF
DNA: TGCAGCGTTGAAGCCAGGGGTGGGACTGAAGCTTTCTTT

D: TRBD1
J: TRBJ2-5
V: TRBV5-1
size: -
CDR3: CASSLAPGQGWGETQYF
DNA: TGCGCCAGCAGCTTGGCCCCGGGACAGGGCTGGGGAGAGACCCAGTACTTC

D: TRBD1
J: TRBJ1-1
V: TRBV9
size: -
CDR3: CASSVGGTGEAFF
DNA: TGTGCCAGCAGCGTAGGAGGGACAGGCGAAGCTTTCTTT

D: -
J: TRBJ1-2
V: TRBV30
size: few
CDR3: CAWSTGYGYTF
DNA: TGTGCCTGGAGTACAGGGTATGGCTACACCTTC

D: -
J: TRBJ1-5
V: TRBV15
size: -
CDR3: CATSRDRVGLGNQPQHF
DNA: TGTGCCACCAGCAGAGATCGGGTAGGTTTAGGCAATCAGCCCCAGCATTTT

D: -
J: TRBJ1-4
V: TRBV15
size: -
CDR3: CATSSPSRGPTNEKLFF
DNA: TGTGCCACCAGCAGCCCCTCTAGAGGGCCAACTAATGAAAAACTGTTTTTT

D: TRBD1
J: TRBJ2-6
V: TRBV9
size: -
CDR3: CASSPKRDRSYPSGANVLTF
DNA: TGTGCCAGCAGCCCAAAGAGGGACAGGTCCTACCCCTCTGGGGCCAACGTCCTGACTTTC

D: TRBD2
J: TRBJ2-1
V: TRBV15
size: -
CDR3: CATSRGTSGGANEQFF
DNA: TGTGCCACCAGCAGGGGAACTAGCGGGGGGGCCAATGAGCAGTTCTTC

D: TRBD1
J: TRBJ1-6
V: TRBV18
size: -
CDR3: CASSPQTGPFSPLHF
DNA: TGTGCCAGCTCACCGCAGACAGGGCCCTTTTCACCCCTCCACTTT

D: TRBD1
J: TRBJ2-1
V: TRBV4-2
size: -
CDR3: CASSQDIGGGHNEQFF
DNA: TGTGCCAGCAGCCAAGATATAGGGGGCGGCCACAATGAGCAGTTCTTC

D: TRBD2
J: TRBJ2-5
V: TRBV27
size: -
CDR3: CASSPDILAGVQETQYF
DNA: TGTGCCAGCAGTCCCGACATCCTAGCGGGGGTCCAAGAGACCCAGTACTTC

D: -
J: TRBJ1-3
V: TRBV25-1
size: -
CDR3: CASSEGDKDTIYF
DNA: TGTGCCAGCAGTGAGGGAGATAAGGACACCATATATTTT

D: TRBD1
J: TRBJ2-1
V: TRBV3-1/TRBV3-2
size: once
CDR3: CASSQVFSRTGLAEQFF
DNA: TGTGCCAGCAGCCAAGTCTTTTCCAGGACAGGGCTTGCTGAGCAGTTCTTC

D: -
J: TRBJ2-2
V: TRBV5-4
size: -
CDR3: CASSLGRLIARLIGELFF
DNA: TGTGCCAGCAGCTTGGGGCGGTTGATCGCCCGGTTAATCGGGGAGCTGTTTTTT

D: TRBD2
J: TRBJ2-3
V: TRBV14
size: -
CDR3: CASSQDLAGATVADTQYF
DNA: TGTGCCAGCAGCCAAGATCTAGCGGGGGCCACTGTCGCAGATACGCAGTATTTT

D: -
J: TRBJ1-5
V: TRBV29-1
size: -
CDR3: CSVESQDSNQPQHF
DNA: TGCAGCGTTGAATCCCAGGATAGCAATCAGCCCCAGCATTTT

D: TRBD2
J: TRBJ2-1
V: TRBV3-1/TRBV3-2
size: -
CDR3: CASSLRGVFYNEQFF
DNA: TGTGCCAGCAGCCTGCGGGGGGTCTTTTACAATGAGCAGTTCTTC

D: -
J: TRBJ1-2
V: TRBV11-2
size: once
CDR3: CASSLGDRKDF
DNA: TGTGCCAGCAGCTTAGGTGACAGAAAGGACTTC

D: TRBD1
J: TRBJ2-5
V: TRBV5-1
size: -
CDR3: CASSLVGTEKETQYF
DNA: TGCGCCAGCAGCTTGGTGGGGACAGAAAAAGAGACCCAGTACTTC

D: -
J: TRBJ1-6
V: TRBV3-1/TRBV3-2
size: -
CDR3: CASSQRQGNSPLHF
DNA: TGTGCCAGCAGCCAGCGGCAGGGGAATTCACCCCTCCACTTT

D: -
J: TRBJ2-7
V: TRBV5-1
size: -
CDR3: CASSHTQQGKRQYF
DNA: TGCGCCAGCAGCCACACACAGCAGGGTAAAAGGCAGTACTTC

D: TRBD2
J: TRBJ2-1
V: TRBV27
size: -
CDR3: CASTGLANNEQFF
DNA: TGTGCCAGCACCGGACTAGCTAACAATGAGCAGTTCTTC